A single sample is the source of the 21 T cell receptor beta chains below, sequenced in a study of T cell responses to AZD1222 COVID-19 vaccine. TCRdb's copy holds only in-frame clones and misses some; the assay was immunoSEQ multiplex PCR. This sample has under 200,000 clones; about 92% occur once, and the top ten carry 1.3%. Sequences were derived from peripheral blood, sampled 28 days after the second AZD1222 dose. The receptors were gathered from an adult who received the AZD1222 COVID-19 vaccine.

The chain is built from TRBV4-2 and TRBJ1-5; 8 nucleotides match TRBD1. The J segment lost 0 bases and the V segment lost 6 bases, leaving 10 bases of the junction unmatched. This CDR3 is built from 17 residues. Germline CDR1 and CDR2: LGHNA and YNFKEQ. Here the CDR3 DNA reads TGTGCCAGCAGTGGCGAGACAGGGGTGAATAGCAATCAGCCCCAGCATTTT. It encodes CASSGETGVNSNQPQHF.

The chain links TRBV5-1 to TRBJ1-2; 7 bases match TRBD1. J lost 6 bases, V lost 5 bases, and 7 bases had no gene match. Germline V CDR1 and CDR2: SGHRS, YFSETQ. This CDR3 comprises 13 residues. CDR3 nucleotide sequence: TGCGCCAGCAGGGAACAGGGGCCAGATGGCTACACCTTC. It yields the protein CASREQGPDGYTF. The whole variable domain, filled in from reference TRBV5-1 and TRBJ1-2, reads KAGVTQTPRYLIKTRGQQVTLSCSPISGHRSVSWYQQTPGQGLQFLFEYFSETQRNKGNFPGRFSGRQFSNSRSEMNVSTLELGDSALYLCASREQGPDGYTFGSGTRLTVV.

The J gene is TRBJ2-7, the V gene TRBV6-5; 8 nucleotides line up with TRBD2. The CDR3 sequence is 14 residues long. Germline CDR1 and CDR2: MNHEY and SVGAGI. Germline trimming cut 8 bases from V and 9 bases from J; bases unmatched to any gene: 15. The CDR3 DNA reads as TGTGCCAGCTCTTCTACCGGGACTAGAGGGGTGCAGTACTTC. It encodes CASSSTGTRGVQYF.

This clone was seen only once. The rearrangement joins TRBV9 to TRBJ2-5, with D possibly being TRBD1 (6 bases). Germline V lookup: CDR1 SGDLS, CDR2 YYNGEE. This CDR3 region has 15 residues. V lost 4 bases and J lost 5, with 18 bases in between. The CDR3 bases are TGTGCCAGCAGCCCCGCCCCTCGGGACATGGAGACCCAGTACTTC. This translates into CASSPAPRDMETQYF.

This chain joins TRBV4-1 and TRBJ2-7, with 8 nucleotides matching TRBD2. Trimming at V came to 1 base and at J to 2 bases, leaving 4 bases not matched to a gene. The germline CDR1 and CDR2 sequences are MGHRA and YSYEKL. This CDR3 is 15 amino acids long. The CDR3 nucleotides read TGCGCCAGCAGCCAAGTAGGAGCGGGGGCCTACGAGCAGTACTTC. Encoded protein: CASSQVGAGAYEQYF.

The chain uses TRBV5-1 and TRBJ1-5; TRBD1 might be the D (6 bases). This CDR3 region has 19 residues. Between the trimmed V and J ends, which lost 2 bases and 10 bases, there was a span of 31 bases. Germline-derived CDR1 and CDR2 are SGHRS and YFSETQ. CDR3 residues: CASSFPTGRGHPVSGPQHF. The CDR3 DNA is TGCGCCAGCAGCTTCCCGACGGGGCGGGGACACCCAGTCAGCGGCCCCCAGCATTTT.

The J gene is TRBJ1-5, the V gene TRBV3-1 (or the pseudogene TRBV3-2), with unresolved D. Trimming left V 1 base short and J 7 bases short, with 11 bases between. The CDR3 totals 14 residues. Germline V CDR1 and CDR2: LGHDT, YNNKEL (reference sequence). DNA for the CDR3: TGTGCCAGCAGCCAAGGCGGTTCTCGGCAGCCCCAGCATTTT. It is translated as CASSQGGSRQPQHF.

J is TRBJ1-2 and V is TRBV7-8; weak D call: TRBD1 (5 bases). The CDR3 covers 14 residues. Trimming stripped 5 bases from V and 4 bases from J, with 14 bases between. The germline V gene encodes CDR1 SGHVS and CDR2 FQNEAQ. This CDR3 reads CASSGRDGGYGYTF. DNA of the CDR3: TGTGCCAGCAGCGGCCGGGACGGAGGCTATGGCTACACCTTC.

J is TRBJ1-5 and V is TRBV19, with unresolved D. The germline V gene has CDR1 LNHDA and CDR2 SQIVND (reference sequence). This CDR3 has 12 residues. Trimming removed 3 bases at V and 5 bases at J, with 5 bases between. The CDR3 protein is CASSISHQPQHF. The CDR3 DNA reads as TGTGCCAGTAGTATCTCCCATCAGCCCCAGCATTTT.

The chain is built from TRBV7-9 and TRBJ1-4; D ambiguous. V gave up 5 bases and J gave up 2 bases, with 6 bases separating them. Germline V gives CDR1 SEHNR, CDR2 FQNEAQ (reference sequence). The length of the CDR3 is 13 residues. CDR3 amino acids: CASSQITNEKLFF. In DNA form, the CDR3 reads TGTGCCAGCAGCCAAATCACTAATGAAAAACTGTTTTTT.

V and J are TRBV6-1 and TRBJ1-6; no clear D gene. Germline CDR1 MNHNS, CDR2 SASEGT. The V end lost 3 bases, the J end lost 7 bases, and 7 bases lay between the germline ends. CDR3 length: 13 residues. The CDR3 region is CASSDGINSPLHF. CDR3 nucleotide sequence: TGTGCCAGCAGTGATGGAATAAATTCACCCCTCCACTTT.

The rearrangement joins TRBV7-9 to TRBJ2-7; tentatively, D is TRBD1 (6 bases). Deletions cut 5 bases from V and 2 bases from J, with 19 bases between. There are 16 residues in the CDR3. Per the germline V gene, CDR1 is SEHNR and CDR2 is FQNEAQ (reference sequence). CDR3 sequence: CASSAPHRDTAYEQYF. The CDR3 nucleotides read TGTGCCAGCAGCGCCCCCCACCGGGACACAGCCTACGAGCAGTACTTC.

This clone appeared once. V usage is TRBV7-8 and J usage is TRBJ2-1; the D gene is possibly TRBD2 (6 bases). Between the trimmed V and J ends, which lost 5 bases and 2 bases, there was a span of 16 bases. Germline CDR1 SGHVS, CDR2 FQNEAQ. There are 16 residues in the CDR3. In DNA, the CDR3 is TGTGCCAGCAGCCCCCGGATAGCGGATACCTACAATGAGCAGTTCTTC. It encodes CASSPRIADTYNEQFF.

This rearrangement joins TRBV10-3 to TRBJ1-2, with D hard to call. CDR3 length: 13 residues. V dropped 6 bases and J dropped 5 bases, with 13 bases sitting between them. Germline loops: CDR1 ENHRY, CDR2 SYGVKD. Written as DNA, the CDR3 is TGTGCCATCAGGATTGAACAGAATTATGGCTACACCTTC. Translating it yields CAIRIEQNYGYTF.

This chain joins TRBV7-2 and TRBJ1-4, with D hard to call. CDR3 length: 14 residues. Trimming removed 1 base at V and 8 bases at J, with 11 bases between. Germline V lookup: CDR1 SGHTA, CDR2 FQGNSA. The CDR3 here is CASSLGVSEEKLFF. The CDR3 DNA reads TGTGCCAGCAGCTTAGGAGTAAGTGAGGAAAAACTGTTTTTT.

V usage is TRBV28 and J usage is TRBJ2-7; D is tentatively TRBD1 or TRBD2 (5 bases each). V was trimmed by 6 bases and J by 2 bases, leaving 14 bases between them. Germline V gives CDR1 MDHEN, CDR2 SYDVKM. CDR3 length equals 14 residues. The CDR3 DNA follows: TGTGCCAGCAGGGGGGTCTACCCCACCTACGAGCAGTACTTC. Its translation: CASRGVYPTYEQYF.

The chain has TRBV3-1 (or the pseudogene TRBV3-2) and TRBJ2-2; 11 positions match TRBD2. The CDR3 extends over 16 amino acids. The V gene end was trimmed by 1 base and the J gene end by 6 bases; junction bases not matched to a gene: 4. Germline V gives CDR1 LGHDT, CDR2 YNNKEL (reference sequence). The CDR3 protein is CASSQALAGAAGELFF. CDR3 nucleotide sequence: TGTGCCAGCAGCCAAGCACTAGCGGGAGCGGCCGGGGAGCTGTTTTTT.

This chain connects TRBV15 to TRBJ2-5; D remains unclear. The CDR3 is made up of 13 amino acids. V was cut by 0 bases and J by 3 bases, with 5 bases left in between. Germline loops: CDR1 LNHNV, CDR2 YYDKDF (reference sequence). The CDR3 DNA sequence: TGTGCCACCAGCAGAGAAGCGAAAGAGACCCAGTACTTC. Amino acids: CATSREAKETQYF.

The chain uses TRBV28 and TRBJ2-3; 7 bases agree with TRBD2. This CDR3 spans 16 amino acids. The germline V gene encodes CDR1 MDHEN and CDR2 SYDVKM. Germline trimming cut 7 bases from V and 6 bases from J; bases unmatched to any gene: 16. The CDR3 is CASTLLGGWENDTQYF. The CDR3 DNA reads TGTGCCAGCACCCTTCTGGGGGGGTGGGAGAATGATACGCAGTATTTT.

The chain uses TRBV6-4 and TRBJ1-1; D unresolved. The germline gives CDR1 MRHNA, CDR2 SNTAGT. V was pared by 8 bases and J by 0 bases, with 10 bases between. The CDR3 runs to 13 residues. The CDR3 DNA reads TGTGCCAGCGGAAGGTCTATGAACACTGAAGCTTTCTTT. As protein: CASGRSMNTEAFF.

The rearrangement joins TRBV7-9 to TRBJ1-2, with a possible D match to TRBD1 (6 bases). Per the germline V gene, CDR1 is SEHNR and CDR2 is FQNEAQ (reference sequence). The V gene lost 1 base and the J gene lost 4 bases, with 13 bases spanning the gap. The CDR3 runs to 15 residues. CDR3 bases: TGTGCCAGCAGCTTAGTTCGTTCAGGGGCCTATGGCTACACCTTC. It encodes CASSLVRSGAYGYTF.